The 19 T cell receptor beta chains below were found in one sample sequenced in a study of cytomegalovirus exposure and HLA in healthy donors. PCR used 60 Vbeta primers and 13 Jbeta primers. The table came from immunoSEQ multiplex PCR; TCRdb's copy has only in-frame clones and leaves some out. Of 110,000 or so clones listed, 67% are singletons. The material sequenced was PBMCs. These receptors originate from a man aged 18 to 30 in good health and CMV-seropositive.

The rearrangement uses TRBV27 and TRBJ1-2; 10 bases are shared with TRBD1. The V gene end was trimmed by 5 bases and the J gene end by 4 bases; junction bases not matched to a gene: 7. This CDR3 comprises 15 residues. Germline CDR1 reads MNHEY; CDR2 reads SMNVEV (reference sequence). The CDR3 sequence is CASSPAGTGAYGYTF. CDR3 DNA sequence: TGTGCCAGCAGTCCTGCCGGGACAGGGGCCTATGGCTACACCTTC.

The chain recombines TRBV2 with TRBJ2-3, with D unclear. V lost 8 bases and J lost 2, with 8 bases in between. This CDR3 contains 12 residues. Germline V gene data show CDR1 as SNHLY and CDR2 as FYNNEI. The CDR3 reads CASGRFTDTQYF. CDR3 DNA: TGTGCCAGCGGCAGATTCACAGATACGCAGTATTTT.

The V call is TRBV6-5, the J call TRBJ2-2, with 7 positions matching TRBD1. The V segment lost 8 bases and the J segment 5 bases; nucleotides outside the gene matches: 11. This CDR3 comprises 15 residues. From germline, CDR1 is MNHEY and CDR2 SVGAGI. CDR3 DNA sequence: TGTGCCAGCGTATCGGCAGGGGGAAAGACCGGGGAGCTGTTTTTT. Protein sequence: CASVSAGGKTGELFF.

The CDR3 reads CASRGVQGPGYEQYF. CDR3 DNA sequence: TGTGCCAGCAGGGGGGTACAGGGCCCAGGCTACGAGCAGTACTTC. The V call is TRBV28, the J call TRBJ2-7, with D perhaps matching TRBD1 (6 bases). Per the germline V gene, CDR1 is MDHEN and CDR2 is SYDVKM. This CDR3 spans 15 amino acids. Deletions cut 6 bases from V and 3 bases from J, with 18 bases between.

The chain has TRBV7-6 and TRBJ1-1; 10 bases are a match to TRBD1. The V segment lost 5 bases and the J segment 4 bases; nucleotides outside the gene matches: 7. The CDR3 sequence is 15 residues long. Germline V gene lookup returns CDR1 SGHVS and CDR2 FNYEAQ. In DNA form, the CDR3 reads TGTGCCAGCAGCACCAAGACAGGGGGCGGCACTGAAGCTTTCTTT. It encodes CASSTKTGGGTEAFF. Complete variable domain (other parts from reference TRBV7-6 and TRBJ1-1): GAGVSQSPRYKVTKRGQDVALRCDPISGHVSLYWYRQALGQGPEFLTYFNYEAQQDKSGLPNDRFSAERPEGSISTLTIQRTEQRDSAMYRCASSTKTGGGTEAFFGQGTRLTVV.

The chain uses TRBV6-1 and TRBJ1-6; 8 bases align to TRBD1. The CDR3 totals 19 residues. V lost 4 bases and J lost 3; bases outside the gene matches: 14. In germline, CDR1 is MNHNS, CDR2 SASEGT. The CDR3 DNA sequence: TGTGCCAGCAGTGGTGAAACGGGGGGACAGGCCGTCTATAATTCACCCCTCCACTTT. Protein: CASSGETGGQAVYNSPLHF.

J is TRBJ1-4 and V is TRBV6-5; TRBD1 matches at 7 bases. This CDR3 region has 15 residues. Germline V gene data show CDR1 as MNHEY and CDR2 as SVGAGI. V lost 0 bases and J lost 7; bases outside the gene matches: 5. CDR3 in DNA: TGTGCCAGCAGTTACTCGTGGGGACAGCCTGAAAAACTGTTTTTT. Its translation: CASSYSWGQPEKLFF.

This clone was seen a single time. The rearrangement joins TRBV7-9 to TRBJ1-4, with 7 bases identical to TRBD1. CDR3 length: 17 residues. Trimming cost V 1 base and J 2 bases; bases outside gene matches: 7. Germline lookup yields CDR1 SEHNR and CDR2 FQNEAQ (reference sequence). CDR3 amino acids: CASSLVTGDGTNEKLFF. The DNA for the CDR3 is TGTGCCAGCAGCTTAGTCACAGGGGACGGGACTAATGAAAAACTGTTTTTT.

This chain joins TRBV13 and TRBJ1-1, with a weak D call TRBD1 (6 bases). The germline CDR1 and CDR2 sequences are PRHDT and FYEKMQ (reference sequence). The CDR3 is 16 amino acids. The germline V and J ends were trimmed by 4 bases and 7 bases, with 22 bases remaining between them. The CDR3 sequence: CASSSQGSDSKGEAFF. The CDR3 nucleotides read TGTGCCAGCAGCTCGCAGGGATCGGACAGTAAAGGTGAAGCTTTCTTT.

The chain carries TRBV27 and TRBJ2-6, with unresolved D. Germline CDR1 MNHEY, CDR2 SMNVEV (reference sequence). There are 17 residues in the CDR3. Trimming shortened V by 5 bases and J by 0 bases, and 14 bases separated the two germline ends. This CDR3 reads CASSPTMPLSGANVLTF. In DNA, the CDR3 is TGTGCCAGCAGTCCGACAATGCCGCTCTCTGGGGCCAACGTCCTGACTTTC. Full variable domain (remainder filled in from reference TRBV27 and TRBJ2-6): EAQVTQNPRYLITVTGKKLTVTCSQNMNHEYMSWYRQDPGLGLRQIYYSMNVEVTDKGDVPEGYKVSRKEKRNFPLILESPSPNQTSLYFCASSPTMPLSGANVLTFGAGSRLTVL.

The rearrangement links TRBV28 to TRBJ2-2; D may be TRBD1 (7 bases). Germline V gene data show CDR1 as MDHEN and CDR2 as SYDVKM. The germline V and J ends were trimmed by 3 bases and 2 bases, with 13 bases remaining between them. This CDR3 is 16 amino acids long. The CDR3 here is CASSFRRDSNTGELFF. The CDR3 DNA sequence: TGTGCCAGCAGTTTCCGGAGGGACAGCAACACCGGGGAGCTGTTTTTT.

This clone was observed a single time. The rearrangement joins TRBV6-1 to TRBJ1-5; 8 nucleotides align to TRBD1. The length of the CDR3 is 18 residues. Germline V CDR1 and CDR2: MNHNS, SASEGT. Unmatched junction bases numbered 9, after V lost 1 base and J lost 1 base. CDR3 DNA: TGTGCCAGCAGTGAAGTCCGGACAGGGTCTTGGAGCAATCAGCCCCAGCATTTT. Its protein product is CASSEVRTGSWSNQPQHF.

The CDR3 loop is CATSRGGVREKLFF. In nucleotides, the CDR3 is TGTGCCACCAGCAGAGGGGGGGTTCGGGAAAAACTGTTTTTT. The rearrangement links TRBV15 to TRBJ1-4, with D possibly being TRBD1 (5 bases). This CDR3 has 14 amino acids. Trimming took off 1 base at V and 8 bases at J, with 11 bases between the two ends. Germline values: CDR1 LNHNV, CDR2 YYDKDF (reference sequence).

The V and J genes are TRBV19 and TRBJ2-3; TRBD2 aligns across 7 bases. Germline CDR1 LNHDA, CDR2 SQIVND (reference sequence). V lost 6 bases to trimming and J lost 0 bases; unmatched junction nucleotides: 9. The CDR3 loop spans 16 amino acids. CDR3 amino acids: CASSNGGGRSTDTQYF. The CDR3 DNA reads as TGTGCCAGTAGCAATGGGGGGGGACGTAGCACAGATACGCAGTATTTT.

The chain links TRBV2 to TRBJ2-7; the D gene is possibly TRBD1 (6 bases). Germline V gene data show CDR1 as SNHLY and CDR2 as FYNNEI. Trimming cost V 1 base and J 0 bases, with 10 bases left between them. The CDR3 runs to 15 residues. In nucleotides, the CDR3 is TGTGCCAGCAGTGAAGACAGGGCTATCTCCTACGAGCAGTACTTC. This encodes CASSEDRAISYEQYF. Supplemented by reference TRBV2 and TRBJ2-7, the full variable domain reads EPEVTQTPSHQVTQMGQEVILRCVPISNHLYFYWYRQILGQKVEFLVSFYNNEISEKSEIFDDQFSVERPDGSNFTLKIRSTKLEDSAMYFCASSEDRAISYEQYFGPGTRLTVT.

The chain uses TRBV28 and TRBJ2-5; D ambiguous. The germline CDR1 and CDR2 sequences are MDHEN and SYDVKM. The V gene lost 4 bases and the J gene lost 6 bases, with 6 bases spanning the gap. The CDR3 covers 11 residues. Here the CDR3 reads CASSSLQTQYF. CDR3 in DNA: TGTGCCAGCAGTTCCCTACAGACCCAGTACTTC.

The chain links TRBV2 to TRBJ1-4; weak D call: TRBD1 (6 bases). This CDR3 is 15 amino acids long. Trimming removed 6 bases from V and 8 bases from J, with 19 bases in between. Germline CDR1 reads SNHLY; CDR2 reads FYNNEI. The CDR3, as DNA: TGTGCCAGCAGCGATAAGCCGAGACAGGTGGAAAAACTGTTTTTT. Encoded protein: CASSDKPRQVEKLFF.

The chain combines TRBV7-9 with TRBJ2-7; weak D call: TRBD1 (6 bases). V dropped 3 bases and J dropped 4 bases, with 10 bases sitting between them. The CDR3 contains 13 residues. Germline V gene lookup returns CDR1 SEHNR and CDR2 FQNEAQ (reference sequence). This CDR3 is CASSLSGAYEQYV. The DNA for the CDR3 is TGTGCCAGCAGCTTGTCAGGGGCTTACGAGCAGTACGTC.

V gene TRBV9 combines with J gene TRBJ1-3; D not resolved. CDR1 SGDLS and CDR2 YYNGEE come from the germline V gene. Trimming stripped 4 bases from V and 1 base from J, with 9 bases between. There are 14 residues in the CDR3. The CDR3 region has the DNA TGTGCCAGCAGCAGAGGGTTTTCTGGAAACACCATATATTTT. Encoded protein: CASSRGFSGNTIYF.